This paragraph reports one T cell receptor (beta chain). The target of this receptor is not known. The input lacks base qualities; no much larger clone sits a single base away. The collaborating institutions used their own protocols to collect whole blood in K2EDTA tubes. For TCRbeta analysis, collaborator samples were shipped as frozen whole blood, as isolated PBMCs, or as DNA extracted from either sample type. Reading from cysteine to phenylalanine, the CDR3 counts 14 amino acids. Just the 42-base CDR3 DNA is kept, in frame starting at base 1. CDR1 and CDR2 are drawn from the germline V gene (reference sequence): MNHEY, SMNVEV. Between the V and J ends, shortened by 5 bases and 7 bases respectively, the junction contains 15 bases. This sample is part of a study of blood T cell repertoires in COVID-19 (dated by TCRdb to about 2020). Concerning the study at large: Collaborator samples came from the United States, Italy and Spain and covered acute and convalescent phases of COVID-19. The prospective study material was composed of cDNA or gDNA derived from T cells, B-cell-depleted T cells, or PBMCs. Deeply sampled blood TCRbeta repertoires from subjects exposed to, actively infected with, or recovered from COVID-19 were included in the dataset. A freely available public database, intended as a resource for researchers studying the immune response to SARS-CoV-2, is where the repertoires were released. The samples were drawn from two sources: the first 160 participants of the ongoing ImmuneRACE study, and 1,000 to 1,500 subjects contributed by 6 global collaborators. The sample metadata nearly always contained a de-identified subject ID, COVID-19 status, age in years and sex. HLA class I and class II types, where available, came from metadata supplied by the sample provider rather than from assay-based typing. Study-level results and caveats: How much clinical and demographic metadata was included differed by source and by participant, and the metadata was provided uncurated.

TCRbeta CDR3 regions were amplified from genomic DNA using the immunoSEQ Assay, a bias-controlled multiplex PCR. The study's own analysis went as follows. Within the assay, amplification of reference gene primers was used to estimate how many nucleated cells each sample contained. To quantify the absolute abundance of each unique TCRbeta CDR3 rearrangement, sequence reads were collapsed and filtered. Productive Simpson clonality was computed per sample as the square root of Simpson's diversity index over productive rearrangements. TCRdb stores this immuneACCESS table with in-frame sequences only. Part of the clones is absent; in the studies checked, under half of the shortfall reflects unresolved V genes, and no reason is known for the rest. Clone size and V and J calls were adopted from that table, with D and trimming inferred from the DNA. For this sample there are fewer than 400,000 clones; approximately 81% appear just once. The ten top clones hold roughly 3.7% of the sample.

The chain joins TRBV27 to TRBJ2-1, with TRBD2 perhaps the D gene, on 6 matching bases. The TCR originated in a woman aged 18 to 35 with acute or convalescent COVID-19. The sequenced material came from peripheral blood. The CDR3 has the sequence CASSLRGFGNEQFF. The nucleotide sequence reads TGTGCCAGCAGTCTGCGGGGTTTCGGGAATGAGCAGTTCTTC.